This T cell receptor (beta chain) is from a study of CXCR3-negative and CXCR3-positive naive CD8 T cells. Each CD8+ T cell subset was sorted in triplicate, under 350,000 cells each. General study points: Whereas memory cells differed, naive CXCR3-negative and CXCR3-positive cells shared similar TRBV-TRBJ usage.

The CDR3 is made up of 14 amino acids. CDR1 and CDR2 from the germline V gene are SGHVS and FNYEAQ. Libraries of TRB cDNA were made by 5' RACE and carried UMIs. For each CDR3 protein, TCRdb gives one entry from its re-call of the 5' RACE reads, without DNA. With roughly 90,000 distinct CDR3 sequences in the sample, the ten largest clones hold approximately 1.5%. Regarding this clonotype: Its cognate antigen is unknown.

This clonotype was obtained from a human donor in good health. Some clones in this sample may be carry-over from other donors' samples. The chain links TRBV7-6 to TRBJ2-2. The sequenced sample consisted of naive CXCR3- CD8+ T cells from blood. The subset: CD45RO-CCR7+CD27+CD95- naive CD8+ T cells lacking CXCR3 (TNR3-). The CDR3 protein is CASSLAGDTGELFF.